This entry describes one TCR beta chain. TCRdb keeps only in-frame clones here, not all; method: immunoSEQ multiplex PCR. Of more than 65,000 clones in the sample, 90% were seen once. This record belongs to a study of T cell clones after liver transplantation. This CDR3 region has 18 residues. J gave up 1 base and V 1 base, and 3 bases lay outside the gene matches. Germline V gene sequence: CDR1 SGHDN, CDR2 FVKESK. The V and J genes are TRBV14 and TRBJ2-6; the match to TRBD2 covers 11 bases. The source material was CD4+ T cells from blood, sampled before liver transplant. The receptor's source is a human donor who received a liver transplant. Here the CDR3 DNA reads TGTGCCAGCAGCCAAGGACTAGCGGGGCGATCTGGGGCCAACGTCCTGACTTTC. It translates to CASSQGLAGRSGANVLTF. Together with reference TRBV14 and TRBJ2-6, the CDR3 gives the full variable domain: EAGVTQFPSHSVIEKGQTVTLRCDPISGHDNLYWYRRVMGKEIKFLLHFVKESKQDESGMPNNRFLAERTGGTYSTLKVQPAELEDSGVYFCASSQGLAGRSGANVLTFGAGSRLTVL.